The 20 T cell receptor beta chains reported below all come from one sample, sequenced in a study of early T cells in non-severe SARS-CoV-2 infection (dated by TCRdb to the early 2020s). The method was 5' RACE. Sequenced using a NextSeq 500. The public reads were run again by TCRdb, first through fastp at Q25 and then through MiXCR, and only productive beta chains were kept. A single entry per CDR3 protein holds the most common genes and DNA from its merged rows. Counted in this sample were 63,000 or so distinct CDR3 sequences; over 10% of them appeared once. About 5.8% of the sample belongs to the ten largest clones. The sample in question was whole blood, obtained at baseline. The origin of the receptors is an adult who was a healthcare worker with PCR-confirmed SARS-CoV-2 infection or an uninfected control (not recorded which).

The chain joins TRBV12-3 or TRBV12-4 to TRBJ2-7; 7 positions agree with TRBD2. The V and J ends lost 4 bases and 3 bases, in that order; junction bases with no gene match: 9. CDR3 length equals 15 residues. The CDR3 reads CASSYPGGGYYEQYF. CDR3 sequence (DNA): TGTGCCAGCAGTTACCCCGGGGGAGGGTACTACGAGCAGTACTTC.

In DNA form, the CDR3 reads TGTGCCTGGAAGGGGCAATTGGGACGGGCTATGAACACTGAAGCTTTCTTT. Translated, it gives CAWKGQLGRAMNTEAFF. The V gene is TRBV30, the J gene TRBJ1-1, with D possibly being TRBD1 (5 bases). This CDR3 comprises 17 residues. Germline assignment: CDR1 GTSNPN and CDR2 SVGIG (reference sequence). Trimming cost V 4 bases and J 0 bases, with 21 bases left between them.

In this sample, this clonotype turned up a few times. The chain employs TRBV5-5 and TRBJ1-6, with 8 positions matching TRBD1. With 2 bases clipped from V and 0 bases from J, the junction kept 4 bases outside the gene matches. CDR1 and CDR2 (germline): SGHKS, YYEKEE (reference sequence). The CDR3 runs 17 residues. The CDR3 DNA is TGTGCCAGCAGCTTCAGGGGGCTGAGCTCCTATAATTCACCCCTCCACTTT. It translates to CASSFRGLSSYNSPLHF.

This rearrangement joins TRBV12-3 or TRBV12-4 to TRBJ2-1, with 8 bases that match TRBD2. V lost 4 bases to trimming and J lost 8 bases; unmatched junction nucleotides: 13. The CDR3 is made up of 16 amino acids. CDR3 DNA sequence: TGTGCCAGCAGTTGGGGTATAGCGGGGACGTTCTATGAGCAGTTCTTC. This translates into CASSWGIAGTFYEQFF.

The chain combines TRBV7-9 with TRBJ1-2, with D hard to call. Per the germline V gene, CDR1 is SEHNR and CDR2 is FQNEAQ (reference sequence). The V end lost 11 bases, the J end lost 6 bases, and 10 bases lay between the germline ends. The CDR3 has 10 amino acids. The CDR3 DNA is TGTGCCGCAGGTGTCGATGGCTACACCTTC. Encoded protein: CAAGVDGYTF.

The CDR3 DNA is TGTGCCAGCAGGACCGAATCGGGAGCAGATACGCAGTATTTT. Its translation is CASRTESGADTQYF. The V gene is TRBV3-1, the J gene TRBJ2-3; a possible D gene is TRBD2 (6 bases). This CDR3 comprises 14 residues. Germline CDR1 reads LGHDT; CDR2 reads YNNKEL (reference sequence). The V end was cut by 6 bases, the J end by 4 bases, with 14 bases between.

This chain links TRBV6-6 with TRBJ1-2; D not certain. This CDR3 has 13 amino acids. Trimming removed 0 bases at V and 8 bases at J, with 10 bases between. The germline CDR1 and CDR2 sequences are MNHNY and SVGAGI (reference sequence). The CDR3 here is CASSYSRQEGYTF. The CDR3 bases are TGTGCCAGCAGTTACTCGAGGCAGGAGGGCTACACCTTC.

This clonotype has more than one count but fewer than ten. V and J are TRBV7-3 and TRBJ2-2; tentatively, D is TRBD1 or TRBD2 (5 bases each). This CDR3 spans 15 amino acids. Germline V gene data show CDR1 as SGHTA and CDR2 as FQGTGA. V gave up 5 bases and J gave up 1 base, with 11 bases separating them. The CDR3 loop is CASSPGPWNTGELFF. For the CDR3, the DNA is TGTGCCAGCAGCCCGGGACCTTGGAACACCGGGGAGCTGTTTTTT.

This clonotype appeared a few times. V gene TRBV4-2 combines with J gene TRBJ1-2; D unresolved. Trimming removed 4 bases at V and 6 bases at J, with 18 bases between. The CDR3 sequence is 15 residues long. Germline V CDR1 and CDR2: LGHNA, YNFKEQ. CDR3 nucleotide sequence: TGTGCCAGCAGCCCCACCGCATCCCAAGGGCATGGCTACACCTTC. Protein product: CASSPTASQGHGYTF.

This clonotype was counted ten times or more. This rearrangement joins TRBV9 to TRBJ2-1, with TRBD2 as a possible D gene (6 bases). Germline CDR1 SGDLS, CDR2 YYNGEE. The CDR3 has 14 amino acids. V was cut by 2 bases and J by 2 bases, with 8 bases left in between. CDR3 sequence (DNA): TGTGCCAGCAGCGTTCTAGCGACCTACAATGAGCAGTTCTTC. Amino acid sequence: CASSVLATYNEQFF.

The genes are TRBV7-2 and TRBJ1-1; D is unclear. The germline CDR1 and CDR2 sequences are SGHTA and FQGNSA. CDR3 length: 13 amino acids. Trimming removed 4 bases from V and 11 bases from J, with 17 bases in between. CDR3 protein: CASSSTRGTGAFF. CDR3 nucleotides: TGTGCCAGCAGCTCCACGCGGGGAACGGGGGCTTTCTTT.

The CDR3 is CSVDLRQGASGYTF. The CDR3 nucleotides read TGCAGCGTTGATTTGCGACAGGGGGCTTCTGGCTACACCTTC. The chain joins TRBV29-1 to TRBJ1-2; the match to TRBD1 covers 10 bases. The CDR3 length is 14 residues. The V gene's germline CDR1 is SQVTM and CDR2 ANQGSEA. The ends lost 3 bases at V and 7 bases at J; junction bases unmatched: 8. Complete variable domain (other parts from reference TRBV29-1 and TRBJ1-2): SAVISQKPSRDICQRGTSLTIQCQVDSQVTMMFWYRQQPGQSLTLIATANQGSEATYESGFVIDKFPISRPNLTFSTLTVSNMSPEDSSIYLCSVDLRQGASGYTFGSGTRLTVV.

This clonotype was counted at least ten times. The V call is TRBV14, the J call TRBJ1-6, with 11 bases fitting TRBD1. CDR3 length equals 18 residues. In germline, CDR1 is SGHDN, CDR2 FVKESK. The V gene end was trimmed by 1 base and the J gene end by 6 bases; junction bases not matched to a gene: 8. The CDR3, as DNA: TGTGCCAGCAGCCAAGTTCGCGGACAGGGGGCTTCTAATTCACCCCTCCACTTT. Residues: CASSQVRGQGASNSPLHF. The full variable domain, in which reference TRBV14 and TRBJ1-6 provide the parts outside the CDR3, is EAGVTQFPSHSVIEKGQTVTLRCDPISGHDNLYWYRRVMGKEIKFLLHFVKESKQDESGMPNNRFLAERTGGTYSTLKVQPAELEDSGVYFCASSQVRGQGASNSPLHFGNGTRLTVT.

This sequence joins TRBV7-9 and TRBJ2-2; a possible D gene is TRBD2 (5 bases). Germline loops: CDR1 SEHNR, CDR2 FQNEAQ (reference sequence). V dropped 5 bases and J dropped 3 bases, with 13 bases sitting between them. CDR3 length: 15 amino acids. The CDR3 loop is CASSTTNSDTGELFF. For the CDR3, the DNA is TGTGCCAGCAGCACGACTAACTCGGACACCGGGGAGCTGTTTTTT.

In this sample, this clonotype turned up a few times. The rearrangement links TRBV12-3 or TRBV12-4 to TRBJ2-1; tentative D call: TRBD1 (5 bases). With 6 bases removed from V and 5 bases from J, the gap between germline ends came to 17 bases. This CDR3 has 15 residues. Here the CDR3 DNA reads TGTGCCAGCAGACCGAGGACAACCGAAAACAATGAGCAGTTCTTC. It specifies CASRPRTTENNEQFF.

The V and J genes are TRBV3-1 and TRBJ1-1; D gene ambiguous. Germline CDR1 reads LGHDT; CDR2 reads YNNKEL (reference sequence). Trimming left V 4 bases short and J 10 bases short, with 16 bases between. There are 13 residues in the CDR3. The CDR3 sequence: CASSPLGPTSAFF. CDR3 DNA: TGTGCCAGCAGCCCCTTAGGGCCCACTTCAGCTTTCTTT. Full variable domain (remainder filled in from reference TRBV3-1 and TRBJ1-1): DTAVSQTPKYLVTQMGNDKSIKCEQNLGHDTMYWYKQDSKKFLKIMFSYNNKELIINETVPNRFSPKSPDKAHLNLHINSLELGDSAVYFCASSPLGPTSAFFGQGTRLTVV.

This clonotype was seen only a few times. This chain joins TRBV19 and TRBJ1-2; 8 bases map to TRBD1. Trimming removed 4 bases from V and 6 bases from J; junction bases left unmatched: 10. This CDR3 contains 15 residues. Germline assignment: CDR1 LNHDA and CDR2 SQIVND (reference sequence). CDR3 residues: CASSRGQDDFHGYTF. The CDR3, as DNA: TGTGCCAGTAGTAGGGGACAGGATGATTTCCATGGCTACACCTTC.

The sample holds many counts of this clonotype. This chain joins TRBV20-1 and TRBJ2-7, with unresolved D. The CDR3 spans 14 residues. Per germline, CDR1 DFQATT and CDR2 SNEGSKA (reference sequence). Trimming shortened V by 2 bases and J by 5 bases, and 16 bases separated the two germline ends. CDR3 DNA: TGCAGTGCTAGAAGCAGAAAATCTGGCGACGAGCAGTACTTC. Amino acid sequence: CSARSRKSGDEQYF.

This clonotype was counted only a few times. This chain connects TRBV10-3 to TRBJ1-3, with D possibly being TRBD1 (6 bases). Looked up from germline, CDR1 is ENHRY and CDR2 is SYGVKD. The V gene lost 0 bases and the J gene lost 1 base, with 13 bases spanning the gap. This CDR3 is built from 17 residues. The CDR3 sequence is CAISESTRGLSGNTIYF. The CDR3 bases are TGTGCCATCAGTGAGTCGACTCGGGGGCTTTCTGGAAACACCATATATTTT.

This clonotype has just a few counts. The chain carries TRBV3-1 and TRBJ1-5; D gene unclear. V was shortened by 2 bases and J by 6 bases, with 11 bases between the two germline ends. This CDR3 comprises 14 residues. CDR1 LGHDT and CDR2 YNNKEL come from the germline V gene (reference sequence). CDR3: CASSQIGWSQPQHF. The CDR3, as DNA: TGTGCCAGCAGCCAAATCGGGTGGAGTCAGCCCCAGCATTTT.